This T cell receptor beta chain derives from a study of blood T cell repertoires in COVID-19 (dated by TCRdb to the early 2020s). A note on the overall study: Collaborator samples came from the United States, Italy and Spain and covered acute and convalescent phases of COVID-19. The prospective study material was composed of cDNA or gDNA derived from T cells, B-cell-depleted T cells, or PBMCs. Subjects who had been exposed to COVID-19, were actively infected with it, or had recovered from it provided the deeply sampled blood TCRbeta repertoires that made up the dataset. The repertoires were released in a freely available public database meant as a resource for research on the immune response to SARS-CoV-2. The samples were drawn from two sources: the first 160 participants of the ongoing ImmuneRACE study, and 950 to 1,500 subjects contributed by 6 global collaborators. The sample metadata nearly always contained a de-identified subject ID, COVID-19 status, age in years and sex. Where HLA class I and class II types were available, the types were taken from metadata supplied by the sample provider, not from assay-based typing.

The collaborating institutions used their own protocols to collect whole blood in K2EDTA tubes. For TCRbeta analysis, collaborators shipped samples in one of three forms: frozen whole blood, isolated PBMCs, or DNA extracted from either of those sample types. Spanning cysteine to phenylalanine, the CDR3 consists of 15 amino acids. Kept here is only the CDR3 DNA, which spans 45 bases and is read in frame from base 1. Reading the germline V gene (reference sequence) gives CDR1 LNHDA and CDR2 SQIVND. The V end loses 7 bases and the J end loses 0 bases, and a stretch of 15 bases separates them. On this clone: Its specific antigen is unknown. Qualities for individual bases were not recorded, and no much larger clone is one base off.

TCRbeta CDR3 regions were amplified from genomic DNA by means of the immunoSEQ Assay, a bias-controlled multiplex PCR. The study's processing was this. Within the assay, amplification of reference gene primers was used to estimate how many nucleated cells each sample contained. Sequence reads were collapsed and filtered to measure the absolute abundance of every unique TCRbeta CDR3 rearrangement. For each sample, productive Simpson clonality was calculated as the square root of Simpson's diversity index over productive rearrangements. This immuneACCESS table, as held by TCRdb, lists in-frame sequences with V and J called but not all clones. Of the missing ones, under half trace to an unresolved V gene in checked studies; the others have no known cause. The V and J calls and clone size are taken from that table; D and trimming were inferred from the DNA. The sample table lists 75,000 to 95,000 clones, roughly 88% of them with a count of one. Roughly 2.5% of the sample is taken by the ten largest.

What the authors observed across the whole study: The amount of clinical and demographic metadata varied by source and participant and was provided uncurated.

The rearranged chain carries TRBV19 and TRBJ1-1, with TRBD1 tentatively as D gene (5 bases match). The TCR originated in a human donor in a cohort sampled during active COVID-19. Material: peripheral blood. This receptor carries the CDR3 CASTTVPGMNTEAFF. The DNA sequence is TGTGCCAGTACCACGGTCCCAGGGATGAACACTGAAGCTTTCTTT.